These 32 T cell receptor beta chains were sequenced from one sample in a study of STAT5B mutations in CD4+ large granular lymphocyte leukemia (dated by TCRdb to between 2021 and 2022). To prepare the library, the immunoSEQ multiplex PCR assay was applied. In TCRdb, the immuneACCESS table is reduced to in-frame sequences with V and J assigned. These tables do not hold every clone; where another copy was compared, an unresolved V gene accounts for under half, and the others remain unexplained. The sample table holds tens of thousands of clones, of which 70% to 90% were seen once. The ten largest clonotypes hold 3.4% of the sample. The sequencing input was CD4+ T cells from blood buffy coats. The receptor source for this set is a human donor in good health.

The chain couples TRBV9 to TRBJ2-1; TRBD2 matches at 14 bases. V gave up 3 bases and J gave up 4 bases; unmatched junction bases: 6. The CDR3 is 17 residues long. CDR1 SGDLS and CDR2 YYNGEE come from the germline V gene. The CDR3 region has the DNA TGTGCCAGCAGCGGATGGGGACTAGCGGGAGAGTACAATGAGCAGTTCTTC. It translates to CASSGWGLAGEYNEQFF.

The rearrangement links TRBV4-2 to TRBJ2-2, with TRBD2 matching 8 bases. The J segment lost 2 bases and the V segment lost 0 bases, leaving 8 bases of the junction unmatched. The CDR3 spans 18 residues. CDR1 and CDR2 from the germline V gene are LGHNA and YNFKEQ. The CDR3 sequence: CASSQDRAGLGNTGELFF. The CDR3 region has the DNA TGTGCCAGCAGCCAAGATAGGGCGGGACTAGGCAACACCGGGGAGCTGTTTTTT.

The chain links TRBV18 to TRBJ1-2, with 9 bases identical to TRBD1. CDR3 length: 13 amino acids. The ends lost 5 bases at V and 8 bases at J; junction bases unmatched: 6. The germline gives CDR1 KGHSH, CDR2 LQKENI. CDR3 region: CASSAQGQGGYTF. CDR3 in DNA: TGTGCCAGCTCAGCCCAGGGACAGGGAGGCTACACCTTC.

The chain carries TRBV28 and TRBJ1-4, with D perhaps matching TRBD1 (5 bases). The ends were cut back, 5 bases at V and 11 bases at J, with 15 bases in the middle. The germline CDR1 and CDR2 sequences are MDHEN and SYDVKM. CDR3 size: 13 residues. CDR3 residues: CASSISTDGKLFF. Written as DNA, the CDR3 is TGTGCCAGCAGTATCTCGACAGATGGGAAACTGTTTTTT.

V gene TRBV6-1 combines with J gene TRBJ1-5, with D perhaps TRBD1 (5 bases). Germline CDR1 reads MNHNS; CDR2 reads SASEGT. The CDR3 length is 16 residues. V was pared by 0 bases and J by 0 bases, with 9 bases between. The CDR3 DNA follows: TGTGCCAGCAGTGAAGCGCGGACACTTAGCAATCAGCCCCAGCATTTT. It is translated as CASSEARTLSNQPQHF.

J is TRBJ1-3 and V is TRBV25-1; D is ambiguous. The CDR3 has 16 amino acids. Germline loops: CDR1 MGHDK, CDR2 SYGVNS. V lost 3 bases to trimming and J lost 0 bases, with 12 bases between them. CDR3 in amino acids: CASSDQTANSGNTIYF. The CDR3 DNA follows: TGTGCCAGCAGTGACCAGACCGCGAACTCTGGAAACACCATATATTTT.

In nucleotides, the CDR3 is TGTGCCAGCTCACCAGTGGATACGGATACGCAGTATTTT. Protein product: CASSPVDTDTQYF. The V gene is TRBV18, the J gene TRBJ2-3; D remains ambiguous. The CDR3 consists of 13 residues. Germline V gene data show CDR1 as KGHSH and CDR2 as LQKENI. Trimming took off 2 bases at V and 6 bases at J, with 9 bases between the two ends.

This clone has just one count. The chain recombines TRBV15 with TRBJ2-3; no reliable D call. The CDR3 has 14 amino acids. Trimming cost V 1 base and J 2 bases, with 7 bases left between them. Germline V lookup: CDR1 LNHNV, CDR2 YYDKDF (reference sequence). The CDR3 sequence: CATSRAGITDTQYF. Here the CDR3 DNA reads TGTGCCACCAGCAGAGCTGGGATCACAGATACGCAGTATTTT.

V and J are TRBV19 and TRBJ2-7; TRBD2 agrees at 8 bases. V trimming: 5 bases; J trimming: 7 bases; junction bases outside the gene matches: 7. The CDR3 sequence is 13 residues long. Germline V lookup: CDR1 LNHDA, CDR2 SQIVND (reference sequence). The chain's CDR3 is CASSSREVREQYF. The CDR3 nucleotides are TGTGCCAGTAGTTCGCGGGAGGTGCGGGAGCAGTACTTC. Variable domain in full (rest from reference TRBV19 and TRBJ2-7): DGGITQSPKYLFRKEGQNVTLSCEQNLNHDAMYWYRQDPGQGLRLIYYSQIVNDFQKGDIAEGYSVSREKKESFPLTVTSAQKNPTAFYLCASSSREVREQYFGPGTRLTVT.

The rearrangement links TRBV4-1 to TRBJ2-3; 7 bases match TRBD2. With V trimmed by 6 bases and J by 0 bases, 15 bases remained unmatched. The CDR3 spans 18 residues. CDR1 and CDR2 (germline): MGHRA, YSYEKL. The CDR3 nucleotides read TGCGCCAGCAGTGCCAAGCCTAGCGGAACGACTAGCACAGATACGCAGTATTTT. This codes for CASSAKPSGTTSTDTQYF.

The chain uses TRBV10-3 and TRBJ2-6; D tentatively fits TRBD1 or TRBD2 (6 bases each). Germline V CDR1 and CDR2: ENHRY, SYGVKD. Trimming pared 4 bases from V and 4 bases from J, leaving 11 bases between. CDR3 length: 15 amino acids. The CDR3 is CAISGGGLGANVLTF. CDR3 DNA sequence: TGTGCCATCAGTGGTGGGGGGCTAGGGGCCAACGTCCTGACTTTC.

The J gene is TRBJ2-2, the V gene TRBV6-1, with 7 bases lining up with TRBD1. CDR1 is MNHNS, CDR2 SASEGT, per germline. This CDR3 contains 15 residues. Trimming took 3 bases from V and 6 from J; bases not matched to a gene: 7. CDR3 bases: TGTGCCAGCAGTGAGCTGACGGGACAGCCCGGGGAGCTGTTTTTT. Encoded protein: CASSELTGQPGELFF.

J is TRBJ1-2 and V is TRBV6-5; D is possibly TRBD1 (6 bases). Germline values: CDR1 MNHEY, CDR2 SVGAGI. V was shortened by 0 bases and J by 6 bases, with 11 bases between the two germline ends. The CDR3 totals 14 residues. DNA of the CDR3: TGTGCCAGCAGTTACTCGGACAGACGGAATGGCTACACCTTC. Translated, it gives CASSYSDRRNGYTF.

The V and J genes are TRBV7-2 and TRBJ1-5; no clear D. Trimming stripped 3 bases from V and 0 bases from J, with 3 bases between. CDR3 length: 13 amino acids. The germline gives CDR1 SGHTA, CDR2 FQGNSA. The CDR3 protein is CASSFHSNQPQHF. CDR3 coding DNA: TGTGCCAGCAGCTTCCATAGCAATCAGCCCCAGCATTTT.

CDR3 DNA: TGTGCCAGCAGGGGAACGGGACGGAGCACTTTCTATGGCTACACCTTC. Its translation is CASRGTGRSTFYGYTF. This chain connects TRBV28 to TRBJ1-2; tentative D call: TRBD1 (5 bases). The germline CDR1 and CDR2 sequences are MDHEN and SYDVKM. The V end lost 6 bases, the J end lost 4 bases, and 21 bases lay between the germline ends. The CDR3 is 16 residues long.

The V call is TRBV11-2, the J call TRBJ2-2, with 7 bases fitting TRBD2. The length of the CDR3 is 17 residues. Germline CDR1 reads SGHAT; CDR2 reads FQNNGV. V trimming: 1 base; J trimming: 3 bases; junction bases outside the gene matches: 8. CDR3 region: CASSLVAGTRYTGELFF. CDR3 DNA sequence: TGTGCCAGCAGCTTAGTAGCGGGTACTCGATACACCGGGGAGCTGTTTTTT.

The chain recombines TRBV27 with TRBJ1-1, with 9 bases lining up with TRBD1. CDR1 is MNHEY, CDR2 SMNVEV, per germline (reference sequence). V shed 6 bases and J 11 bases; nucleotides not matched to a gene: 10. This CDR3 has 13 amino acids. CDR3 sequence (DNA): TGTGCCAGCAGCCCCGGGACAGGGCGAACGGCTTTCTTT. It specifies CASSPGTGRTAFF.

The chain couples TRBV5-4 to TRBJ2-5, with a weak D call TRBD2 (7 bases). Matching the DNA end better, TRBJ2-7 makes the J call doubtful. This CDR3 contains 15 residues. Germline CDR1 SGHNT, CDR2 YYREEE (reference sequence). CDR3 residues: CASSREGQGFYEQYF. CDR3 coding DNA: TGTGCCAGCAGCAGGGAGGGTCAGGGGTTCTACGAGCAGTACTTC.

V and J are TRBV2 and TRBJ1-6; D may be TRBD1 (6 bases). This CDR3 has 16 residues. Germline V gene sequence: CDR1 SNHLY, CDR2 FYNNEI. Deletions cut 1 base from V and 5 bases from J, with 12 bases between. The CDR3 is CASSEVRTANNSPLHF. The DNA of the CDR3 is TGTGCCAGCAGTGAAGTACGGACAGCCAATAATTCACCCCTCCACTTT.

The V and J genes are TRBV11-3 and TRBJ2-3; maybe TRBD2 (5 bases). Germline V gene sequence: CDR1 SGHNT, CDR2 YENEEA. V dropped 2 bases and J dropped 3 bases, with 12 bases sitting between them. This CDR3 contains 15 residues. This chain's CDR3 is CASSLSGFPTDTQYF. The CDR3 nucleotides are TGTGCCAGCAGCTTAAGCGGCTTCCCAACAGATACGCAGTATTTT.

This clone occurred a few times. This chain connects TRBV15 to TRBJ1-1, with a tentative D call TRBD1 (6 bases). The CDR3 length is 14 residues. In germline, CDR1 is LNHNV, CDR2 YYDKDF (reference sequence). Trimming shortened V by 3 bases and J by 0 bases, and 8 bases separated the two germline ends. The CDR3 region is CATSRGGMNTEAFF. CDR3 coding DNA: TGTGCCACCAGCAGGGGGGGCATGAACACTGAAGCTTTCTTT.

This chain connects TRBV6-1 to TRBJ2-7; 8 bases align to TRBD1. The germline CDR1 and CDR2 sequences are MNHNS and SASEGT. With 5 bases clipped from V and 1 base from J, the junction kept 4 bases outside the gene matches. This CDR3 comprises 14 residues. The chain's CDR3 is CASSHRGESYEQYF. The CDR3 DNA follows: TGTGCCAGCAGTCACAGGGGGGAGTCCTACGAGCAGTACTTC.

This clone was recorded once. Compared with germline, one end of the junction differs, possibly owing to a read error. This rearrangement joins TRBV11-2 to TRBJ2-7, with TRBD2 matching over 10 bases. CDR3 size: 14 residues. Germline V gives CDR1 SGHAT, CDR2 FQNNGV. The CDR3 region is CASSLGLAGASTRF. The CDR3 DNA reads TGTGCCAGCAGCTTAGGGCTAGCGGGAGCGTCAACCCGCTTC.

This clone was counted a single time. The J gene is TRBJ1-4, the V gene TRBV15; TRBD1 is a possible D gene (5 bases). The V end was cut by 1 base, the J end by 7 bases, with 7 bases between. CDR3 length equals 13 residues. Per germline, CDR1 LNHNV and CDR2 YYDKDF (reference sequence). In DNA form, the CDR3 reads TGTGCCACCAGCAGAGCAGGGATTGAAAAACTGTTTTTT. Its protein is CATSRAGIEKLFF.

There are a few counts of this clone. The chain has TRBV2 and TRBJ2-7; D may be TRBD1 (5 bases). Germline V gene sequence: CDR1 SNHLY, CDR2 FYNNEI. This CDR3 is 12 amino acids long. Trimming took 6 bases from V and 5 from J, leaving 11 bases between them. CDR3: CASRRPRDEQYF. The CDR3 region has the DNA TGTGCCAGCAGACGGCCCAGGGACGAGCAGTACTTC.

The chain joins TRBV5-1 to TRBJ2-5; a possible D gene is TRBD2 (6 bases). There are 14 residues in the CDR3. Deletions cut 4 bases from V and 2 bases from J, with 12 bases between. Germline CDR1 is SGHRS and CDR2 is YFSETQ. CDR3: CASSRLGGQETQYF. In DNA form, the CDR3 reads TGCGCCAGCAGCCGACTAGGAGGGCAAGAGACCCAGTACTTC.

The V call is TRBV13, the J call TRBJ2-2; weak D call: TRBD1 (6 bases). V lost 5 bases, J lost 2 bases, and 12 bases lay in between. This CDR3 has 15 amino acids. Germline assignment: CDR1 PRHDT and CDR2 FYEKMQ (reference sequence). CDR3 residues: CASSPRGGNTGELFF. CDR3 sequence (DNA): TGTGCCAGCAGCCCTCGAGGGGGTAACACCGGGGAGCTGTTTTTT.

The V call is TRBV12-5, the J call TRBJ2-1, with TRBD2 matching 8 bases. Germline lookup yields CDR1 LGHNT and CDR2 FRNRAP. CDR3 length equals 13 residues. V trimming: 5 bases; J trimming: 8 bases; junction bases outside the gene matches: 5. CDR3 DNA: TGTGCTAGTGGTCCGGGGGGGGTTGATGAGCAGTTCTTC. Translation gives CASGPGGVDEQFF.

DNA for the CDR3: TGTGCCAGCAGCCACCCGGGGGCGGGGGAGCAGTACTTC. As protein: CASSHPGAGEQYF. The gene calls are TRBV7-8 and TRBJ2-7; D may match TRBD1 or TRBD2 (6 bases each). From germline, CDR1 is SGHVS and CDR2 FQNEAQ. Trimming pared 5 bases from V and 7 bases from J, leaving 15 bases between. This CDR3 spans 13 amino acids. The whole variable domain, remainder taken from reference TRBV7-8 and TRBJ2-7, is GAGVSQSPRYKVAKRGQDVALRCDPISGHVSLFWYQQALGQGPEFLTYFQNEAQLDKSGLPSDRFFAERPEGSVSTLKIQRTQQEDSAVYLCASSHPGAGEQYFGPGTRLTVT.

This chain joins TRBV2 and TRBJ2-2; 9 bases line up with TRBD1. Germline assignment: CDR1 SNHLY and CDR2 FYNNEI. The V and J ends lost 3 bases and 4 bases, in that order; junction bases with no gene match: 3. This CDR3 region has 15 residues. CDR3 protein: CASSEGTGPTGELFF. CDR3 nucleotide sequence: TGTGCCAGCAGTGAGGGGACAGGGCCCACCGGGGAGCTGTTTTTT.

This chain connects TRBV6-5 to TRBJ1-1; TRBD1 agrees at 10 bases. Germline values: CDR1 MNHEY, CDR2 SVGAGI. This CDR3 has 15 amino acids. The V and J ends lost 3 bases and 8 bases, in that order; junction bases with no gene match: 9. This CDR3 reads CASSYRGTGDEEAFF. DNA for the CDR3: TGTGCCAGCAGTTATCGCGGGACAGGGGACGAGGAAGCTTTCTTT.

This chain uses TRBV29-1 with TRBJ2-3, with a possible D match to TRBD1 (5 bases). Germline V gene data show CDR1 as SQVTM and CDR2 as ANQGSEA. The CDR3 is 14 residues long. Deletions cut 2 bases from V and 6 bases from J, with 15 bases between. CDR3 bases: TGCAGCGTTGAAATGACTCAGGGTCGGGATACGCAGTATTTT. Its translation: CSVEMTQGRDTQYF.